This entry lists 20 T cell receptor beta chains sequenced from one sample in a study of blood T cells in healthy people across ages. The use of a sample-barcoded 5' primer and a J-beta primer mix characterized a second PCR of about 6 to 12 cycles. TCRdb re-analysed the 5' RACE reads in MiXCR, keeping a single row per CDR3 protein. The sample consists of roughly 1,500,000 distinct CDR3 sequences, 30% to 40% of them appearing once. The sequenced sample was blood. The receptors stem from a woman in her 30s in good health.

The CDR3 spells CASSYEKHYEQYF. Here the CDR3 DNA reads TGCGCCAGCAGCTACGAAAAACACTACGAGCAGTACTTC. The chain recombines TRBV5-1 with TRBJ2-7; D is unresolved. Trimming removed 3 bases at V and 3 bases at J, with 10 bases between. CDR1 and CDR2 from the germline V gene are SGHRS and YFSETQ. CDR3 size: 13 residues.

V and J are TRBV10-3 and TRBJ1-2; D unresolved. Trimming took off 4 bases at V and 3 bases at J, with 6 bases between the two ends. Germline loops: CDR1 ENHRY, CDR2 SYGVKD. The CDR3 runs to 12 residues. CDR3 loop: CAISVDHYGYTF. The DNA for the CDR3 is TGTGCCATCAGTGTGGACCACTATGGCTACACCTTC.

This clonotype was counted a few times. The chain joins TRBV9 to TRBJ2-5, with D uncertain. CDR1 SGDLS and CDR2 YYNGEE come from the germline V gene. This CDR3 comprises 14 residues. With 2 bases removed from V and 11 bases from J, the gap between germline ends came to 19 bases. The CDR3 loop is CASSVRLLDGEQYF. The CDR3 DNA is TGTGCCAGCAGCGTGAGACTCTTGGACGGAGAGCAGTACTTC.

V is TRBV20-1 and J is TRBJ2-7; D gene ambiguous. V lost 2 bases and J 5 bases, leaving 16 bases between the germline ends. In germline, CDR1 is DFQATT, CDR2 SNEGSKA (reference sequence). CDR3 length: 14 amino acids. CDR3 sequence reads: CSARNPGASNEQYF. The CDR3 nucleotides read TGCAGTGCTAGAAACCCTGGTGCGAGTAACGAGCAGTACTTC.

Ten or more counts support this clonotype. The rearrangement uses TRBV20-1 and TRBJ2-3; tentatively, D is TRBD2 (6 bases). V was clipped by 4 bases and J by 6 bases, with 23 bases between them. The CDR3 length is 16 residues. Looked up from germline, CDR1 is DFQATT and CDR2 is SNEGSKA (reference sequence). CDR3 in DNA: TGCAGTGCTACTCCCTTAGGCGGGGCCCTTGGGGATACGCAGTATTTT. It yields the protein CSATPLGGALGDTQYF.

This clonotype was detected many times. The gene calls are TRBV7-8 and TRBJ1-5; D not resolved. Trimming left V 1 base short and J 4 bases short, with 5 bases between. This CDR3 is 13 amino acids long. Germline-derived CDR1 and CDR2 are SGHVS and FQNEAQ. CDR3 DNA: TGTGCCAGCAGCTTAGTGGGAAATCAGCCCCAGCATTTT. Protein sequence: CASSLVGNQPQHF. Full variable domain (outside the CDR3, taken from reference TRBV7-8 and TRBJ1-5): GAGVSQSPRYKVAKRGQDVALRCDPISGHVSLFWYQQALGQGPEFLTYFQNEAQLDKSGLPSDRFFAERPEGSVSTLKIQRTQQEDSAVYLCASSLVGNQPQHFGDGTRLSIL.

The rearrangement uses TRBV6-5 and TRBJ2-3; 10 nucleotides match TRBD2. Germline V lookup: CDR1 MNHEY, CDR2 SVGAGI. V shed 6 bases, J shed 4 bases, and the junction held 4 bases outside the gene matches. This CDR3 spans 14 amino acids. The CDR3 DNA reads TGTGCCAGCAGGCCTAGCGGGGGCCCAGATACGCAGTATTTT. This gives the protein CASRPSGGPDTQYF.

This clonotype was observed a handful of times. The chain is built from TRBV7-2 and TRBJ2-7, with TRBD2 identical over 10 bases. The CDR3 loop spans 16 amino acids. Germline trimming cut 6 bases from V and 9 bases from J; bases unmatched to any gene: 17. Germline CDR1 reads SGHTA; CDR2 reads FQGNSA. The CDR3 region has the DNA TGTGCCAGCAGTCCTAGCGGGGCTAGCGGGAGTTTCAGGCAGTACTTC. Its translation: CASSPSGASGSFRQYF.

V usage is TRBV12-5 and J usage is TRBJ2-1; 7 bases align to TRBD1. J was trimmed by 7 bases and V by 6 bases; bases with no gene match: 9. Per germline, CDR1 LGHNT and CDR2 FRNRAP. This CDR3 comprises 14 residues. Written as DNA, the CDR3 is TGTGCTAGTGGACCCGGACAGGCTAGGAATGAGCAGTTCTTC. Translating it yields CASGPGQARNEQFF.

On this clonotype: An end of the junction does not agree with germline; a read error may underlie this. This chain connects TRBV5-1 to TRBJ1-4; D remains ambiguous. This CDR3 contains 11 residues. Looked up from germline, CDR1 is SGHRS and CDR2 is YFSETQ. CDR3 in DNA: TGCGCCAGCAGCATGGATGAGAAACTGTTTTTT. The encoded protein is CASSMDEKLFF.

In this sample, this clonotype turned up a few times. CDR3 amino acids: CASSGPGVGEQYF. The CDR3 DNA reads TGCGCCAGCAGCGGCCCAGGGGTTGGCGAGCAGTACTTC. The chain uses TRBV5-1 and TRBJ2-7; D perhaps matches TRBD1 (6 bases). Trimming cost V 4 bases and J 6 bases, with 14 bases left between them. Germline assignment: CDR1 SGHRS and CDR2 YFSETQ. The CDR3 is 13 amino acids.

This sequence joins TRBV7-6 and TRBJ2-7; 13 nucleotides match TRBD2. Germline assignment: CDR1 SGHVS and CDR2 FNYEAQ. V lost 0 bases, J lost 0 bases, and 8 bases stayed unmatched. The CDR3 contains 19 residues. CDR3 loop: CASSLAPGTSGASSYEQYF. CDR3 in DNA: TGTGCCAGCAGCTTAGCGCCTGGGACTAGCGGGGCTAGCTCCTACGAGCAGTACTTC.

Turning to this clonotype: The junction and the germline gene differ at one end; a read error may be behind it. This chain connects TRBV27 to TRBJ2-1; 7 bases agree with TRBD2. This CDR3 contains 15 residues. Germline CDR1 MNHEY, CDR2 SMNVEV (reference sequence). CDR3 in amino acids: CVSSVRDGGIYEQFF. In nucleotides, the CDR3 is TGTGTCAGCAGTGTGAGGGACGGGGGGATTTATGAGCAGTTCTTC.

The chain is built from TRBV30 and TRBJ2-5, with TRBD1 matching 10 bases. The CDR3 covers 16 residues. From germline, CDR1 is GTSNPN and CDR2 SVGIG (reference sequence). V lost 0 bases to trimming and J lost 5 bases; unmatched junction nucleotides: 9. The CDR3 loop is CAWSVRLTGGRETQYF. The CDR3 nucleotides are TGTGCCTGGAGTGTACGGCTGACAGGGGGCAGGGAGACCCAGTACTTC.

The sample holds a few counts of this clonotype. The CDR3 protein is CASRAAGGSSYNEQFF. Here the CDR3 DNA reads TGTGCCAGCAGGGCAGCGGGCGGGAGCTCCTACAATGAGCAGTTCTTC. The rearrangement uses TRBV6-2 or TRBV6-3 and TRBJ2-1, with 7 positions matching TRBD2. The V segment lost 6 bases and the J segment 0 bases; nucleotides outside the gene matches: 8. The CDR3 has 16 residues. Germline V gene data show CDR1 as MNHEY and CDR2 as SVGEGT.

V is TRBV20-1 and J is TRBJ1-1; tentatively, D is TRBD1 (6 bases). V dropped 5 bases and J dropped 5 bases, with 18 bases sitting between them. CDR3 length: 14 residues. Germline assignment: CDR1 DFQATT and CDR2 SNEGSKA (reference sequence). CDR3 sequence (DNA): TGCAGTGCTGGGGACACGAAGGGTCGGACTGAAGCTTTCTTT. This codes for CSAGDTKGRTEAFF.

This clonotype was seen a few times. This sequence joins TRBV28 and TRBJ2-1; 8 bases are shared with TRBD2. Per the germline V gene, CDR1 is MDHEN and CDR2 is SYDVKM. The CDR3 contains 15 residues. Unmatched junction bases numbered 4, after V lost 2 bases and J lost 4 bases. The CDR3 DNA reads as TGTGCCAGCAGTTTACGGGTAGCGGGATACAATGAGCAGTTCTTC. It yields the protein CASSLRVAGYNEQFF.

Turning to this clonotype: Relative to the germline gene, one junction end is altered; a read error may explain this. The rearrangement links TRBV29-1 to TRBJ1-6, with 10 bases aligning to TRBD1. The germline CDR1 and CDR2 sequences are SQVTM and ANQGSEA. This CDR3 is built from 15 residues. The CDR3 loop reads CSVAESRDRGYPPHF. CDR3 bases: TGCAGCGTTGCAGAATCCCGGGACAGGGGATATCCCCCCCACTTT.

This chain links TRBV7-9 with TRBJ1-2; 10 bases are a match to TRBD1. This CDR3 comprises 14 residues. Germline assignment: CDR1 SEHNR and CDR2 FQNEAQ (reference sequence). Losses at the gene ends were 5 bases for V and 7 bases for J; bases not matched to a gene: 7. The CDR3 protein is CASSPGTGVGGYTF. The CDR3 DNA sequence: TGTGCCAGCAGCCCAGGGACAGGGGTAGGTGGCTACACCTTC.

In nucleotides, the CDR3 is TGTGCCAGCAGTGAAAACTCGGAGGGTGAAGCTTTCTTT. Residues: CASSENSEGEAFF. This chain links TRBV6-1 with TRBJ1-1; D is unclear. This CDR3 has 13 amino acids. CDR1 and CDR2 from the germline V gene are MNHNS and SASEGT. V gave up 2 bases and J gave up 7 bases, with 11 bases separating them.